This entry features one T cell receptor beta chain sequence. The antigen remains unidentified. This entry is derived from a study of identical twins. Template switching added a universal primer site, and cDNA bore unique molecular identifiers. TCRdb re-called the 5' RACE reads with MiXCR, one entry per CDR3 protein. The sample carries under 300,000 distinct CDR3 sequences, around an eighth recorded once. Findings of the study overall: Out-of-frame beta sequences exhibited a weaker degree of excess twin sharing. Twin pairs' shared out-of-frame alpha sequences were enriched in low generation probability. In cord blood, abundant beta clonotypes had fewer insertions; memory showed no trend.

The specimen was memory (CD45RO+) T cells sorted from blood. The sequence was collected from a woman aged 18-29 years in good health.

The CDR3 DNA is TGTGCCAGCAGCTTACGGTTGCGGGTCCGGGAGCTGTTTTTT. Amino acids: CASSLRLRVRELFF. The V call is TRBV7-2, the J call TRBJ2-2; D perhaps matches TRBD2 (5 bases). Per germline, CDR1 SGHTA and CDR2 FQGNSA. The CDR3 is 14 amino acids. Trimming shortened V by 2 bases and J by 9 bases, and 13 bases separated the two germline ends.